The rows below give T cell receptor beta chains drawn from one sample of a study of blood T cell repertoires in COVID-19. The repertoire was sequenced with immunoSEQ multiplex PCR; TCRdb's copy has only in-frame clones and lacks some. The sample lists fewer than 400,000 clones; roughly nine tenths were seen once. Material for sequencing was peripheral blood. These receptors were collected from a woman aged 25 to 39 with COVID-19, enrolled during active disease. Both conserved end residues are part of each CDR3. A D gene is named only where the DNA matches it firmly. Not all rows give a size; the values are once, few, many and, for expanded clones, a class.

DNA,CDR3,V,size,D,J
TGTGCCAGCAGCTTAGAACGAGGGAACGAGCAGTACTTC,CASSLERGNEQYF,TRBV11-2,.,.,TRBJ2-7
TGTGCCACCAGTAGACCAGCTTCGGGAACCTACAATGAGCAGTTCTTC,CATSRPASGTYNEQFF,TRBV15,few,.,TRBJ2-1
TGTGCCAGCAGCGCCGGGACTAGCGGGGAGACCCAGTACTTC,CASSAGTSGETQYF,TRBV2,.,TRBD2,TRBJ2-5
TGCGCCAGCAGTCCGGGACAGACCTATGGCTACACCTTC,CASSPGQTYGYTF,TRBV5-1,.,TRBD1,TRBJ1-2
TGTGCCAGCAGCTTCAGGGAGAACACTGAAGCTTTCTTT,CASSFRENTEAFF,TRBV7-2,.,.,TRBJ1-1
TGTGCCACCAGCACCGGGACTAGCGGCACAGATACGCAGTATTTT,CATSTGTSGTDTQYF,TRBV24-1,.,TRBD2,TRBJ2-3
TGTGCCAGCAGCTGGGGGCAGCCTTCCTACGAGCAGTACTTC,CASSWGQPSYEQYF,TRBV3-1/TRBV3-2,.,.,TRBJ2-7
TGTGCCAGCAGCTTAGATCAGGGAGGAGGGGGCTACACCTTC,CASSLDQGGGGYTF,TRBV7-2,.,.,TRBJ1-2
TGCGCCAGCAGTGAAACGTGGGACTACGATTCATCCGAGCAGTACTTC,CASSETWDYDSSEQYF,TRBV10-1,.,TRBD2,TRBJ2-7
TGCGCCAGCAGTGAGTCGGGGGGGTATGAGCAGTTCTTC,CASSESGGYEQFF,TRBV10-1,.,TRBD2,TRBJ2-1
TGTGCCAGCACTCCAACGGCTAACTATGGCTACACCTTC,CASTPTANYGYTF,TRBV6-5,.,.,TRBJ1-2
TGTGCCATCAGCTCTCGGACTAGCGGGATCTACAATGAGCAGTTCTTC,CAISSRTSGIYNEQFF,TRBV10-3,.,TRBD2,TRBJ2-1